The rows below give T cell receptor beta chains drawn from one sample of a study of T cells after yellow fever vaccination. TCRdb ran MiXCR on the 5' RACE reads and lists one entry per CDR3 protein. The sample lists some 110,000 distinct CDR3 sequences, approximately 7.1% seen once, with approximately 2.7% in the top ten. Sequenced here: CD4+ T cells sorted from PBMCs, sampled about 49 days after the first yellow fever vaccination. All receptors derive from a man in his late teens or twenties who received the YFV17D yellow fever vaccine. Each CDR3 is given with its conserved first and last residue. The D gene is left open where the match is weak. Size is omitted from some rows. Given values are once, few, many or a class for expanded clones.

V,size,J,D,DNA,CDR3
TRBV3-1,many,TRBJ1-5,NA,TGTGCCAGCAGCCCTTTTGGCGATAGCAATCAGCCCCAGCATTTT,CASSPFGDSNQPQHF
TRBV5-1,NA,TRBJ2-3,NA,TGCGCCAGCAGCCGGGAGTACAGTAACACAGATACGCAGTATTTT,CASSREYSNTDTQYF
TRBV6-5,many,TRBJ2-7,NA,TGTGCCAGCAGTTATCAGTTCGGGGGCGGCCGACACTTC,CASSYQFGGGRHF
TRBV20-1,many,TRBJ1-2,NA,TGCAGTGCCGCCCAGACAGGCCTCGGCGGCTATGGCTACACCTTC,CSAAQTGLGGYGYTF
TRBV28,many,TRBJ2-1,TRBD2,TGTGCCAGCAGTAGACCGGGGGGGAGGACCTACAATGAGCAGTTCTTC,CASSRPGGRTYNEQFF
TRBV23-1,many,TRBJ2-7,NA,TGCGCCAGCAGTCAAGCAAGGGTCGGCGAGCAGTACTTC,CASSQARVGEQYF
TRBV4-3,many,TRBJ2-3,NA,TGCGCCAGCAGCCAAGTACCGGGGGTTCCCAGCACAGATACGCAGTATTTT,CASSQVPGVPSTDTQYF
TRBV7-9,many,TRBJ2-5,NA,TGTGCCAGCAGCTTGCCGTTTACGGAGACCCAGTACTTC,CASSLPFTETQYF
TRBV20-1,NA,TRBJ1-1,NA,TGCAGTGCGTTGCCTGACTTAAACGGGGTGGCTTTCTTT,CSALPDLNGVAFF
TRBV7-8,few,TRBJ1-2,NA,TGTGCCAGCAGCTTAGCGCGTGCTAACTATGGCTACACCTTC,CASSLARANYGYTF